These 20 T cell receptor beta chains were sequenced from one sample in a study of T cells after yellow fever vaccination. TCRdb independently ran MiXCR on the 5' RACE reads; one entry per CDR3 protein. The table records some 550,000 distinct CDR3 sequences, about a fifth of them present only once. The sample here was PBMCs, taken 15 days after the yellow fever booster vaccination. Every receptor here comes from a man younger than 45 who received the YFV17D yellow fever vaccine.

Of note for this clonotype: One end of the junction fails to match germline, which may point to a read error. The rearrangement joins TRBV20-1 to TRBJ1-1, with D tentatively TRBD1 (6 bases). The CDR3 is 14 amino acids. The germline gives CDR1 DFQATT, CDR2 SNEGSKA (reference sequence). The CDR3 loop reads CSDRQVGRSTEAFF. The CDR3 DNA follows: TGCAGTGATAGACAGGTCGGACGAAGCACTGAAGCTTTCTTT.

The chain combines TRBV30 with TRBJ1-1, with 8 bases identical to TRBD1. The junction had 9 bases not matched to a gene; V was cut back by 0 bases and J by 6 bases. CDR3 size: 15 residues. The germline V gene encodes CDR1 GTSNPN and CDR2 SVGIG (reference sequence). CDR3 sequence reads: CAWSVPPRGHSEAFF. CDR3 bases: TGTGCCTGGAGTGTACCCCCCAGGGGGCATTCTGAAGCTTTCTTT. Using reference TRBV30 and TRBJ1-1 for the parts outside the CDR3, the full variable domain is SQTIHQWPATLVQPVGSPLSLECTVEGTSNPNLYWYRQAAGRGLQLLFYSVGIGQISSEVPQNLSASRPQDRQFILSSKKLLLSDSGFYLCAWSVPPRGHSEAFFGQGTRLTVV.

The chain combines TRBV20-1 with TRBJ2-7; TRBD2 matches 11 bases. J lost 6 bases, V lost 0 bases, and 4 bases had no gene match. Germline V lookup: CDR1 DFQATT, CDR2 SNEGSKA (reference sequence). The CDR3 sequence is 14 residues long. CDR3 protein: CSARDRLAGPEQYF. As DNA, the CDR3 is TGCAGTGCTAGAGATCGACTAGCGGGACCCGAGCAGTACTTC.

The chain combines TRBV12-3 or TRBV12-4 with TRBJ2-1; possibly TRBD2 for D (7 bases). The CDR3 totals 15 residues. Trimming cost V 6 bases and J 7 bases, with 19 bases left between them. The CDR3: CASRKMGGRRNEQFF. As DNA, the CDR3 is TGTGCCAGCAGAAAAATGGGGGGGCGGAGGAATGAGCAGTTCTTC.

The sample holds a few counts of this clonotype. The chain combines TRBV5-1 with TRBJ2-3; D is unclear. The CDR3 spans 14 residues. CDR1 SGHRS and CDR2 YFSETQ come from the germline V gene. V dropped 4 bases and J dropped 2 bases, with 11 bases sitting between them. CDR3 in amino acids: CASSRDQPTDTQYF. In nucleotides, the CDR3 is TGCGCCAGCAGCCGCGACCAACCCACAGATACGCAGTATTTT.

CDR3 bases: TGTGCCAGCACCTCGGGGCGGGGCTCCTACGAGCAGTACTTC. It codes for CASTSGRGSYEQYF. The chain combines TRBV28 with TRBJ2-7; perhaps TRBD2 as D (6 bases). The CDR3 is 14 residues long. CDR1 is MDHEN, CDR2 SYDVKM, per germline. The ends were cut back, 7 bases at V and 0 bases at J, with 13 bases in the middle.

The chain has TRBV29-1 and TRBJ2-1, with D perhaps TRBD1 or TRBD2 (6 bases each). Germline V gene lookup returns CDR1 SQVTM and CDR2 ANQGSEA. The CDR3 runs 13 residues. Trimming took 4 bases from V and 7 from J, leaving 14 bases between them. The CDR3 DNA reads as TGCAGCGTTGTGGGGGGCTTGGAGAATGAGCAGTTCTTC. Protein: CSVVGGLENEQFF.

A few counts support this clonotype. The chain joins TRBV29-1 to TRBJ2-1; D is uncertain. The CDR3 length is 10 residues. CDR1 SQVTM and CDR2 ANQGSEA come from the germline V gene. Trimming removed 4 bases at V and 6 bases at J, with 4 bases between. In DNA form, the CDR3 reads TGCAGCGTTGGGTTCAATGAGCAGTTCTTC. This gives the protein CSVGFNEQFF.

This clonotype was picked up a small number of times. The rearrangement links TRBV9 to TRBJ2-3; no clear D gene. The V and J ends lost 0 bases and 2 bases respectively, with 10 bases between them. CDR1 is SGDLS and CDR2 is YYNGEE in the germline V gene. The CDR3 consists of 15 residues. The CDR3 loop reads CASSVAGPITDTQYF. The CDR3 DNA is TGTGCCAGCAGCGTAGCCGGACCCATCACAGATACGCAGTATTTT. Variable domain in full (rest from reference TRBV9 and TRBJ2-3): DSGVTQTPKHLITATGQRVTLRCSPRSGDLSVYWYQQSLDQGLQFLIQYYNGEERAKGNILERFSAQQFPDLHSELNLSSLELGDSALYFCASSVAGPITDTQYFGPGTRLTVL.

This sequence joins TRBV5-6 and TRBJ2-3; 9 bases are a match to TRBD2. Germline CDR1 and CDR2: SGHDT and YYEEEE. CDR3 length: 15 residues. Trimming took 0 bases from V and 4 from J; bases not matched to a gene: 3. For the CDR3, the DNA is TGTGCCAGCAGCTTGGCGGGACTAGCCGCAGATACGCAGTATTTT. Its translation: CASSLAGLAADTQYF.

This clonotype was counted between two and nine times. The rearrangement uses TRBV7-9 and TRBJ2-7; 7 bases are shared with TRBD2. V dropped 0 bases and J dropped 0; count of bases not matched to a gene: 5. The germline V gene encodes CDR1 SEHNR and CDR2 FQNEAQ (reference sequence). The CDR3 has 16 residues. CDR3 bases: TGTGCCAGCAGCTTAGCCTGGCGGGGGAGCTCCTACGAGCAGTACTTC. Its translation: CASSLAWRGSSYEQYF.

This chain uses TRBV7-2 with TRBJ2-7; 12 bases agree with TRBD1. The J segment lost 4 bases and the V segment lost 3 bases, leaving 4 bases of the junction unmatched. CDR1 and CDR2 from the germline V gene are SGHTA and FQGNSA. The CDR3 sequence is 15 residues long. CDR3 DNA: TGTGCCAGCAGCTTGGGGACAGGGGGCGGATACGAGCAGTACTTC. It translates to CASSLGTGGGYEQYF. The variable domain in full, with the rest retrieved from reference TRBV7-2 and TRBJ2-7, is GAGVSQSPSNKVTEKGKDVELRCDPISGHTALYWYRQSLGQGLEFLIYFQGNSAPDKSGLPSDRFSAERTGGSVSTLTIQRTQQEDSAVYLCASSLGTGGGYEQYFGPGTRLTVT.

The rearrangement joins TRBV5-1 to TRBJ2-3; no firm D call. V dropped 2 bases and J dropped 7 bases, with 5 bases sitting between them. The CDR3 totals 11 residues. Germline assignment: CDR1 SGHRS and CDR2 YFSETQ. The CDR3 protein is CASSFDYTQYF. The CDR3 DNA reads as TGCGCCAGCAGCTTTGATTATACGCAGTATTTT.

V usage is TRBV5-1 and J usage is TRBJ2-5, with D perhaps assigned TRBD1 or TRBD2 (5 bases each). The length of the CDR3 is 14 residues. Germline V gene sequence: CDR1 SGHRS, CDR2 YFSETQ. V lost 5 bases and J 2 bases, leaving 13 bases between the germline ends. The CDR3 DNA follows: TGCGCCAGCAGGCCTCCGGGACCGCAAGAGACCCAGTACTTC. As protein: CASRPPGPQETQYF. Supplemented by reference TRBV5-1 and TRBJ2-5, the full variable domain reads KAGVTQTPRYLIKTRGQQVTLSCSPISGHRSVSWYQQTPGQGLQFLFEYFSETQRNKGNFPGRFSGRQFSNSRSEMNVSTLELGDSALYLCASRPPGPQETQYFGPGTRLLVL.

Only a few counts were recorded for this clonotype. The gene calls are TRBV13 and TRBJ2-3; D not resolved. Germline assignment: CDR1 PRHDT and CDR2 FYEKMQ (reference sequence). Between the trimmed V and J ends, which lost 3 bases and 7 bases, there was a span of 8 bases. The length of the CDR3 is 12 residues. The CDR3, as DNA: TGTGCCAGCAGCTTTTATCCTAATACGCAGTATTTT. It yields the protein CASSFYPNTQYF. Full variable domain (rest looked up from reference TRBV13 and TRBJ2-3): AAGVIQSPRHLIKEKRETATLKCYPIPRHDTVYWYQQGPGQDPQFLISFYEKMQSDKGSIPDRFSAQQFSDYHSELNMSSLELGDSALYFCASSFYPNTQYFGPGTRLTVL.

The chain joins TRBV9 to TRBJ2-1; 10 positions agree with TRBD2. V lost 4 bases, J lost 7 bases, and 11 bases stayed unmatched. This CDR3 region has 16 residues. Looked up from germline, CDR1 is SGDLS and CDR2 is YYNGEE. CDR3 DNA: TGTGCCAGCAGCCCCCCCTGGGATAGCGGGGGGAATGAGCAGTTCTTC. Translating it yields CASSPPWDSGGNEQFF. The whole variable domain, filled in from reference TRBV9 and TRBJ2-1, reads DSGVTQTPKHLITATGQRVTLRCSPRSGDLSVYWYQQSLDQGLQFLIQYYNGEERAKGNILERFSAQQFPDLHSELNLSSLELGDSALYFCASSPPWDSGGNEQFFGPGTRLTVL.

The CDR3 DNA reads TGTGCCATCGGGAGGGGGACAGGGGAGCAAGAGACCCAGTACTTC. It specifies CAIGRGTGEQETQYF. V usage is TRBV10-3 and J usage is TRBJ2-5, with 10 bases matching TRBD1. The CDR3 contains 15 residues. The germline CDR1 and CDR2 sequences are ENHRY and SYGVKD. J lost 2 bases, V lost 8 bases, and 8 bases had no gene match.

V is TRBV20-1 and J is TRBJ2-7; 10 bases map to TRBD1. Germline values: CDR1 DFQATT, CDR2 SNEGSKA (reference sequence). The CDR3 runs to 15 residues. J lost 4 bases, V lost 0 bases, and 6 bases had no gene match. This CDR3 is CSARDVGQGGYEQYF. The CDR3 DNA reads TGCAGTGCTAGAGATGTCGGACAGGGGGGGTACGAGCAGTACTTC.

The J gene is TRBJ1-1, the V gene TRBV6-2 or TRBV6-3; tentatively, D is TRBD1 (6 bases). The V gene lost 6 bases and the J gene lost 1 base, with 15 bases spanning the gap. The CDR3 extends over 15 amino acids. Germline V gene sequence: CDR1 MNHEY, CDR2 SVGEGT. CDR3 DNA: TGTGCCAGCAGAGTTATATGGGGGGCGAACACTGAAGCTTTCTTT. It yields the protein CASRVIWGANTEAFF.

This clonotype has a handful of counts. The chain links TRBV5-1 to TRBJ2-3; D uncertain. Germline CDR1 SGHRS, CDR2 YFSETQ. The CDR3 extends over 15 amino acids. Trimming removed 0 bases at V and 6 bases at J, with 14 bases between. The CDR3 DNA reads TGCGCCAGCAGCTTGGCGACCCGGTCGACGGATACGCAGTATTTT. Encoded protein: CASSLATRSTDTQYF.